Following are 9 T cell receptor beta chains from one sample sequenced in a study of shared clonotypes between healthy human individuals. Measured with immunoSEQ multiplex PCR; TCRdb has only the in-frame clones, and not every one. The sample shows 2 million to 3 million clones, more than 85% of them seen only once. Sequencing input: naive CD4+ T cells from PBMCs. The sample's subset: CD45RA+ positively selected. All receptors derive from a man aged 18 to 29 in good health. Some clones in this sample may be carry-over from other donors' samples.

The rearrangement links TRBV9 to TRBJ2-1; weak D call: TRBD2 (5 bases). The CDR3 is 13 amino acids. The germline gives CDR1 SGDLS, CDR2 YYNGEE. Trimming removed 4 bases at V and 5 bases at J, with 10 bases between. The CDR3 DNA follows: TGTGCCAGCAGCTTAACCGGGGACAATGAGCAGTTCTTC. Amino acid sequence: CASSLTGDNEQFF.

The J gene is TRBJ2-7, the V gene TRBV9; D might be TRBD2 (7 bases). Germline CDR1 SGDLS, CDR2 YYNGEE. With 4 bases removed from V and 4 bases from J, the gap between germline ends came to 18 bases. This CDR3 has 15 amino acids. CDR3 nucleotides: TGTGCCAGCAGCCCGGGGGGCGGGAGTGCGTACGAGCAGTACTTC. This sequence encodes CASSPGGGSAYEQYF.

The genes are TRBV18 and TRBJ2-3, with D tentatively TRBD1 or TRBD2 (5 bases each). Deletions cut 4 bases from V and 4 bases from J, with 18 bases between. CDR3 size: 16 residues. Germline V lookup: CDR1 KGHSH, CDR2 LQKENI. CDR3 coding DNA: TGTGCCAGCTCACTTAGCATATCTGGGGGACCAGATACGCAGTATTTT. Protein: CASSLSISGGPDTQYF.

This rearrangement joins TRBV28 to TRBJ1-1; possibly TRBD1 for D (6 bases). The germline CDR1 and CDR2 sequences are MDHEN and SYDVKM. The CDR3 is 16 amino acids. Trimming cost V 0 bases and J 5 bases, with 16 bases left between them. CDR3 DNA sequence: TGTGCCAGCAGTTTATGGGCACAGGGAATAAGGACTGAAGCTTTCTTT. Its translation is CASSLWAQGIRTEAFF. The full variable domain, in which reference TRBV28 and TRBJ1-1 provide the parts outside the CDR3, is DVKVTQSSRYLVKRTGEKVFLECVQDMDHENMFWYRQDPGLGLRLIYFSYDVKMKEKGDIPEGYSVSREKKERFSLILESASTNQTSMYLCASSLWAQGIRTEAFFGQGTRLTVV.

The gene calls are TRBV4-3 and TRBJ2-7; 7 nucleotides line up with TRBD2. The CDR3 sequence is 14 residues long. After removal of 0 bases from V and 5 bases from J, the junction contained 4 bases not matched to a gene. CDR1 is LGHNA, CDR2 YSLEER, per germline. CDR3 sequence (DNA): TGCGCCAGCAGCCAAGAACTAGCGCCGGACGAGCAGTACTTC. Translating it yields CASSQELAPDEQYF.

This chain connects TRBV27 to TRBJ1-2, with unresolved D. Germline lookup yields CDR1 MNHEY and CDR2 SMNVEV (reference sequence). The CDR3 runs to 13 residues. V lost 2 bases, J lost 4 bases, and 8 bases lay in between. The CDR3 DNA is TGTGCCAGCAGTTTAGGGGTACCCTATGGCTACACCTTC. It specifies CASSLGVPYGYTF.

The V call is TRBV30, the J call TRBJ2-1; the D is unclear. This CDR3 contains 12 residues. Trimming left V 4 bases short and J 7 bases short, with 11 bases between. The V gene's germline CDR1 is GTSNPN and CDR2 SVGIG (reference sequence). The CDR3 protein is CAWTGGPNEQFF. CDR3 coding DNA: TGTGCCTGGACCGGCGGTCCGAATGAGCAGTTCTTC.

The V and J genes are TRBV11-2 and TRBJ1-3; no reliable D call. In germline, CDR1 is SGHAT, CDR2 FQNNGV. V lost 6 bases and J 0 bases, leaving 15 bases between the germline ends. There are 16 residues in the CDR3. This CDR3 reads CASSISWDPSGNTIYF. DNA of the CDR3: TGTGCCAGCAGTATCTCGTGGGATCCCTCTGGAAACACCATATATTTT.

The chain combines TRBV6-6 with TRBJ2-7, with 7 bases lining up with TRBD1. Germline lookup yields CDR1 MNHNY and CDR2 SVGAGI (reference sequence). This CDR3 is built from 13 residues. The V and J ends lost 0 bases and 12 bases, in that order; junction bases with no gene match: 8. CDR3 DNA sequence: TGTGCCAGCAGTTACTCCAACCGACAGGGTCTGTACTTC. It translates to CASSYSNRQGLYF.